Listed below are T cell receptor beta chains from one sample, sequenced in a study of CD8 T cells in ankylosing spondylitis. One entry per CDR3 protein, called by TCRdb with MiXCR from the 5' RACE reads. Of approximately 540,000 distinct CDR3 sequences listed, 12% are singletons. The sequenced material came from blood, either unsorted or a sorted T cell fraction (not recorded which). All receptors derive from a male donor with ankylosing spondylitis. The CDR3 runs from the conserved cysteine through the conserved F or W. Fields, in order: V gene, D gene, CDR3 length, clone size, J gene, CDR3 DNA, CDR3 protein. A D gene is named only where the DNA matches it firmly. Some rows have no size entry. The others give once, few or many, or a class for an expanded clone.

V: TRBV7-9; D: NA; length: 14; size: few; J: TRBJ1-1; DNA: TGTGCCAGCAGCGGGGGGGGTAAGAACACTGAAGCTTTCTTT; CDR3: CASSGGGKNTEAFF
V: TRBV29-1; D: NA; length: 14; size: few; J: TRBJ2-3; DNA: TGCAGCGTTGATCCGGGGGCGCGGACAGATACGCAGTATTTT; CDR3: CSVDPGARTDTQYF
V: TRBV29-1; D: NA; length: 11; size: few; J: TRBJ1-1; DNA: TGCAGCGTCCCCCGGGCGACTGAAGCTTTCTTT; CDR3: CSVPRATEAFF
V: TRBV29-1; D: TRBD2; length: 13; size: many; J: TRBJ2-1; DNA: TGCAGCCTACGCGATAGCGGGAATGGTGAGCAGTTCTTC; CDR3: CSLRDSGNGEQFF
V: TRBV7-9; D: NA; length: 13; size: few; J: TRBJ1-2; DNA: TGTGCCAGCAGCATGACAAGGGATCATGGCTACACCTTC; CDR3: CASSMTRDHGYTF
V: TRBV28; D: NA; length: 16; size: many; J: TRBJ2-6; DNA: TGTGCCAGCAGCCGAGGGACGGTCTCTGGGGCCAACGTCCTGACTTTC; CDR3: CASSRGTVSGANVLTF
V: TRBV7-8; D: TRBD2; length: 17; size: many; J: TRBJ2-3; DNA: TGTGCCAGCAGCGGTCCGGGACTAGCGGGAGGCACAGATACGCAGTATTTT; CDR3: CASSGPGLAGGTDTQYF
V: TRBV19; D: TRBD1; length: 17; size: NA; J: TRBJ1-1; DNA: TGTGCCAGTAGTATAGGGGGGACAGGGACCATGAACACTGAAGCTTTCTTT; CDR3: CASSIGGTGTMNTEAFF
V: TRBV11-1; D: NA; length: 14; size: many; J: TRBJ2-3; DNA: TGTGCCAGCACCTCAGGGGGGGGGCCAGATACGCAGTATTTT; CDR3: CASTSGGGPDTQYF
V: TRBV6-2/TRBV6-3; D: TRBD1; length: 14; size: few; J: TRBJ2-1; DNA: TGTGCCAGCGCGAACCGGGGACAGGCTTCGGAGCAGTTCTTC; CDR3: CASANRGQASEQFF
V: TRBV20-1; D: TRBD1; length: 16; size: NA; J: TRBJ2-1; DNA: TGCAGTGCTAGGGGACCGAGACAGGGGGGTAGCAATGAGCAGTTCTTC; CDR3: CSARGPRQGGSNEQFF
V: TRBV7-2; D: NA; length: 15; size: few; J: TRBJ1-2; DNA: TGTGCCAGCAGAACTCAAGGGGGGGGCGGGTATGGCTACACCTTC; CDR3: CASRTQGGGGYGYTF
V: TRBV20-1; D: TRBD1; length: 14; size: NA; J: TRBJ2-1; DNA: TGCAGTGCCCAGACGACAGGGGGCGGGGATGAGCAGTTCTTC; CDR3: CSAQTTGGGDEQFF
V: TRBV3-1; D: TRBD1; length: 16; size: NA; J: TRBJ1-5; DNA: TGTGCCAGCAGCCCGGGACAGGGGGCGTACAATCAGCCCCAGCATTTT; CDR3: CASSPGQGAYNQPQHF
V: TRBV20-1; D: TRBD2; length: 16; size: NA; J: TRBJ2-2; DNA: TGCAGTGCTAGAGAGGAGGGACTAGCGGTCCCCGGGGAGCTGTTTTTT; CDR3: CSAREEGLAVPGELFF
V: TRBV20-1; D: NA; length: 11; size: few; J: TRBJ2-5; DNA: TGCAGTTTCAGGGTCCAAGAGACCCAGTACTTC; CDR3: CSFRVQETQYF
V: TRBV5-1; D: NA; length: 15; size: few; J: TRBJ2-5; DNA: TGCGCCAGCAGCTCCTCCGGCAGGAGGGCAGAGACCCAGTACTTC; CDR3: CASSSSGRRAETQYF
V: TRBV2; D: NA; length: 15; size: NA; J: TRBJ1-6; DNA: TGTGCCAGCAGTGAAGCAGGAGGGTTGAATTCACCCCTCCACTTT; CDR3: CASSEAGGLNSPLHF
V: TRBV28; D: TRBD1; length: 18; size: many; J: TRBJ1-2; DNA: TGTGCCAGCAGTTTTTGGGTCGTCATACAGGGGCCCTTCTATGGCTACACCTTC; CDR3: CASSFWVVIQGPFYGYTF
V: TRBV11-2; D: NA; length: 14; size: few; J: TRBJ2-5; DNA: TGTGCCAGCAGCTTCGGAGTTCAAAGGGAGACCCAGTACTTC; CDR3: CASSFGVQRETQYF
V: TRBV24-1; D: TRBD1; length: 14; size: few; J: TRBJ2-5; DNA: TGTGCCACCAGTGATTTGGGACAGGGAGAGACCCAGTACTTC; CDR3: CATSDLGQGETQYF
V: TRBV20-1; D: NA; length: 16; size: NA; J: TRBJ2-1; DNA: TGCAGTGCTAGAGATCTTGTAAGCGGAATCTACAATGAGCAGTTCTTC; CDR3: CSARDLVSGIYNEQFF
V: TRBV5-5; D: NA; length: 16; size: few; J: TRBJ2-3; DNA: TGTGCCAGCTATTCGGGGGCCGTCTATAGCACAGATACGCAGTATTTT; CDR3: CASYSGAVYSTDTQYF
V: TRBV2; D: NA; length: 14; size: NA; J: TRBJ1-5; DNA: TGTGCCAGCAGTGGCGAGACGATCAATCAGCCCCAGCATTTT; CDR3: CASSGETINQPQHF
V: TRBV2; D: TRBD2; length: 14; size: NA; J: TRBJ2-7; DNA: TGTGCCAGCATTGAGGGCGGGAGCACTCTCGAGCAGTACTTC; CDR3: CASIEGGSTLEQYF
V: TRBV20-1; D: NA; length: 13; size: NA; J: TRBJ2-5; DNA: TGCAGTGCTAGAGACGACTTGCAAGAGACCCAGTACTTC; CDR3: CSARDDLQETQYF
V: TRBV12-3/TRBV12-4; D: NA; length: 12; size: many; J: TRBJ2-3; DNA: TGTGCCAGTCGGACTAACACAGATACGCAGTATTTT; CDR3: CASRTNTDTQYF
V: TRBV4-1; D: NA; length: 15; size: NA; J: TRBJ1-2; DNA: TGCGCCAGCAGCCAAGGCGTACAGTCAAACTATGGCTACACCTTC; CDR3: CASSQGVQSNYGYTF
V: TRBV6-1; D: NA; length: 14; size: NA; J: TRBJ2-2; DNA: TGTGCCAGCAGCCCAGGGGGGCAGACCGGGGAGCTGTTTTTT; CDR3: CASSPGGQTGELFF
V: TRBV7-9; D: NA; length: 11; size: few; J: TRBJ1-1; DNA: TGTGCCAGCAGCTCACGGAGGGAAGCTTTCTTT; CDR3: CASSSRREAFF
V: TRBV20-1; D: NA; length: 13; size: few; J: TRBJ1-1; DNA: TGCAGTGCCAAACGGGGAGGTTGGACTGAAGCTTTCTTT; CDR3: CSAKRGGWTEAFF
V: TRBV12-3/TRBV12-4; D: TRBD1; length: 15; size: many; J: TRBJ2-2; DNA: TGTGCCAGCAGTAGACAGGGGGTGAACACCGGGGAGCTGTTTTTT; CDR3: CASSRQGVNTGELFF
V: TRBV7-9; D: TRBD2; length: 15; size: NA; J: TRBJ2-3; DNA: TGTGCCGGCGCCGGACTAGCGGGTAGCACAGATACGCAGTATTTT; CDR3: CAGAGLAGSTDTQYF
V: TRBV5-5; D: NA; length: 16; size: many; J: TRBJ1-6; DNA: TGTGCCAGCAGAAGTGGACAAGGGTGGACTAATTCACCCCTCCACTTT; CDR3: CASRSGQGWTNSPLHF
V: TRBV5-1; D: TRBD2; length: 16; size: NA; J: TRBJ2-5; DNA: TGCGCCAGCAGCTTCGGTAACGGGAGGGCCCGAGAGACCCAGTACTTC; CDR3: CASSFGNGRARETQYF
V: TRBV12-5; D: TRBD1; length: 15; size: few; J: TRBJ1-5; DNA: TGTGCTAGTGTTCCGATGGGACAGCCGAATCAGCCCCAGCATTTT; CDR3: CASVPMGQPNQPQHF
V: TRBV11-2; D: TRBD1; length: 14; size: NA; J: TRBJ1-2; DNA: TGTGCCAGCAGCTTCCCGGGACAGGGAATGAGCTACACCTTC; CDR3: CASSFPGQGMSYTF
V: TRBV5-1; D: NA; length: 14; size: NA; J: TRBJ2-5; DNA: TGCGCCAGCAGCTTGGAGGGGGGGTTTGAGACCCAGTACTTC; CDR3: CASSLEGGFETQYF
V: TRBV28; D: NA; length: 14; size: NA; J: TRBJ2-1; DNA: TGTGCCAGCAGTTTACCGCCTTGGGGAATTGAGCAGTTCTTC; CDR3: CASSLPPWGIEQFF
V: TRBV20-1; D: NA; length: 12; size: many; J: TRBJ2-1; DNA: TGCAGCAAATATGGTTACGACAATGAGCAGTTCTTC; CDR3: CSKYGYDNEQFF
V: TRBV10-1; D: NA; length: 14; size: NA; J: TRBJ2-6; DNA: TGCGCCAGCAGTGAGGGGTACGGGGCCAACGTCCTGACTTTC; CDR3: CASSEGYGANVLTF
V: TRBV29-1; D: NA; length: 12; size: NA; J: TRBJ2-4; DNA: TGCAGCGTGAAATCCGGAGAAAACATTCAGTACTTC; CDR3: CSVKSGENIQYF
V: TRBV27; D: TRBD1; length: 16; size: few; J: TRBJ1-1; DNA: TGTGCCAGCAGAGCGGACAGGAGATTATCGAACACTGAAGCTTTCTTT; CDR3: CASRADRRLSNTEAFF
V: TRBV7-2; D: NA; length: 16; size: few; J: TRBJ1-5; DNA: TGTGCCAGCCAGGCGGGGTTTTTCGGGGGCAATCAGCCCCAGCATTTT; CDR3: CASQAGFFGGNQPQHF
V: TRBV6-1; D: NA; length: 14; size: NA; J: TRBJ2-7; DNA: TGTGCCAGCAGGACAGCTGCGACAGCCTACGAGCAGTACTTC; CDR3: CASRTAATAYEQYF
V: TRBV11-3; D: TRBD1; length: 17; size: NA; J: TRBJ2-3; DNA: TGTGCCAGCAGCTTATTAGAGGGACAGGAGAGCACAGATACGCAGTATTTT; CDR3: CASSLLEGQESTDTQYF
V: TRBV10-1; D: NA; length: 13; size: NA; J: TRBJ2-3; DNA: TGCGCCAGCAGTCAACAGGGAAGAGATACGCAGTATTTT; CDR3: CASSQQGRDTQYF
V: TRBV4-2; D: NA; length: 13; size: many; J: TRBJ1-2; DNA: TGTGCCAGCAGCCAAGGGGCAGGGTCTGGCTACACCTTC; CDR3: CASSQGAGSGYTF
V: TRBV14; D: NA; length: 13; size: NA; J: TRBJ2-3; DNA: TGTGCCAGCAGCCCCCAAGCGCACTCCCTGCAGTATTTT; CDR3: CASSPQAHSLQYF
V: TRBV7-2; D: NA; length: 15; size: few; J: TRBJ2-1; DNA: TGTGCCAGCAGCTTAGAAGTGGGACACTACAATGAGCAGTTCTTC; CDR3: CASSLEVGHYNEQFF
V: TRBV11-2; D: TRBD1; length: 15; size: many; J: TRBJ2-3; DNA: TGTGCCAGCAGCTTAGTGACAGGGAGCACAGATACGCAGTATTTT; CDR3: CASSLVTGSTDTQYF